The present TCR beta chain was sequenced within a study of blood T cell repertoires in COVID-19. Some clones are missing from TCRdb's copy, which holds only in-frame ones; the method was immunoSEQ multiplex PCR. The table shows roughly 100,000 clones, with roughly 84% occurring only once. The CDR3 length is 20 residues. The TCR was taken from a human donor in a cohort sampled during active COVID-19. The specimen was peripheral blood. The rearrangement joins TRBV21-1 to TRBJ2-7; the D call in the table, TRBD2, was not verified against the DNA. TRBV21-1 is termed a pseudogene. This chain's CDR3 is CASSATRAVLAQEASYEQYF. DNA of the CDR3: TGTGCCAGCAGCGCCACGCGGGCGGTTCTCGCCCAGGAGGCTTCCTACGAGCAGTACTTC.